This entry describes one TCR beta chain. Its antigen is still unknown. TCRdb's table, derived via immunoSEQ multiplex PCR, lists solely in-frame clones and lacks some. The table records about 11,000 clones, 75% of them present only once. This entry belongs to a study of chemoradiotherapy in HPV16-positive cancers. Germline V gene sequence: CDR1 GTSNPN, CDR2 SVGIG (reference sequence). The CDR3 is 15 residues long. V was pared by 1 base and J by 3 bases, with 8 bases of the junction left unmatched. Study-wide findings and caveats: HPV-responsive T-cell expansion during chemoradiotherapy was linked to improved recurrence-free survival in HPV16-positive patients.

This chain connects TRBV30 to TRBJ2-7; 8 bases line up with TRBD2. The source of this sequence is a human donor with HPV-associated anogenital cancer. This specimen was collected from a patient who underwent chemoradiotherapy. DNA of the CDR3: TGTGCCTGGAGTGAGGCGGGGGGACTCTTCTACGAGCAGTACTTC. Translating gives CAWSEAGGLFYEQYF.